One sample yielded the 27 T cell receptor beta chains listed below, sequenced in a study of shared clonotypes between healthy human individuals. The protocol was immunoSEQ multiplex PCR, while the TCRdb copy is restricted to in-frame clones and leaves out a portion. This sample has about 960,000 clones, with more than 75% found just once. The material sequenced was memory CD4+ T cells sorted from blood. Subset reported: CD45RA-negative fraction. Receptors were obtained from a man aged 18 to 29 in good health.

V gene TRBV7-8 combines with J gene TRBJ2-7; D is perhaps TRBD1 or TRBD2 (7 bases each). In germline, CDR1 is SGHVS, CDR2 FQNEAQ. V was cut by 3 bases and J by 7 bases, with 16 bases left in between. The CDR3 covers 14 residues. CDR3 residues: CASSFQGGPTEQYF. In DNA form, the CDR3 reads TGTGCCAGCAGCTTTCAGGGGGGGCCAACTGAGCAGTACTTC.

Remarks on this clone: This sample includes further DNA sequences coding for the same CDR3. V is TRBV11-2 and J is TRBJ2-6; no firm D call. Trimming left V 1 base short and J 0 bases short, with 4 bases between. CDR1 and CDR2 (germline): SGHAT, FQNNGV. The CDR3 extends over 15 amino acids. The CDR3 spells CASSLGTSGANVLTF. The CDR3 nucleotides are TGTGCCAGCAGCTTAGGGACCTCTGGGGCCAACGTCCTGACTTTC.

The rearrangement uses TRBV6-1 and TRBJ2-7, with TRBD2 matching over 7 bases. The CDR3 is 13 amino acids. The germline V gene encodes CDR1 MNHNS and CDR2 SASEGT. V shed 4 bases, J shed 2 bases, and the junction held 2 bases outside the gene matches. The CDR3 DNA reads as TGTGCCAGCAGTGGGGGGACTACCTACGAGCAGTACTTC. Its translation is CASSGGTTYEQYF.

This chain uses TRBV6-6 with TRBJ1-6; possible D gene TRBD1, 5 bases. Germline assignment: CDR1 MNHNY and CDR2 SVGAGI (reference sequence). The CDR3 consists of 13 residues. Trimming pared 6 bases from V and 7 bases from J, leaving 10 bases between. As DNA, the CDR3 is TGTGCCAGCAGGATAGGGGACAATTCACCCCTCCACTTT. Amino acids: CASRIGDNSPLHF.

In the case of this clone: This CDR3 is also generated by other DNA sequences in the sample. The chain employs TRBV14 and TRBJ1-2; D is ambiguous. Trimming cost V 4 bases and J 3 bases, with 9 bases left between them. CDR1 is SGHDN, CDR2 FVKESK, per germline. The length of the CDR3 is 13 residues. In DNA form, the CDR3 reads TGTGCCAGCAGCCTTGGCAGTTACTATGGCTACACCTTC. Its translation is CASSLGSYYGYTF.

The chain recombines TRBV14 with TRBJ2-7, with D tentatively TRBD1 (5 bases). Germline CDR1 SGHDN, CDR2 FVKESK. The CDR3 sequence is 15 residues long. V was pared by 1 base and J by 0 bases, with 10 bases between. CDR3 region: CASSQVQGYSYEQYF. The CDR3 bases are TGTGCCAGCAGCCAAGTGCAGGGCTACTCCTACGAGCAGTACTTC.

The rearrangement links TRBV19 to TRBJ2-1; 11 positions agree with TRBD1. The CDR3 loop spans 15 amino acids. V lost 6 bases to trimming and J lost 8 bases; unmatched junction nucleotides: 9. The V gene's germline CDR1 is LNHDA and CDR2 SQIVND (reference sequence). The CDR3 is CASRDGQGARDEQFF. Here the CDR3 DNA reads TGTGCCAGTAGGGATGGACAGGGGGCTCGGGATGAGCAGTTCTTC.

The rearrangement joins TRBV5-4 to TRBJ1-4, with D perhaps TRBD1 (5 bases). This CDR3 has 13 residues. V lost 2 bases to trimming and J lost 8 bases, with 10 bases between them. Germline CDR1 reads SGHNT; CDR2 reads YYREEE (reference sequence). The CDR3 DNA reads TGTGCCAGCAGCTTTCAGGGAGGGGAAAAACTGTTTTTT. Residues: CASSFQGGEKLFF.

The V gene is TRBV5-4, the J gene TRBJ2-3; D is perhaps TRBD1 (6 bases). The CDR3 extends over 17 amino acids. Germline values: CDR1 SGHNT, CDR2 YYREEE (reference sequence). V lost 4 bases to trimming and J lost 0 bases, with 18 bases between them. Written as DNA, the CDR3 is TGTGCCAGCAGCAAACGGACAGCAACTACTAGCACAGATACGCAGTATTTT. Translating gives CASSKRTATTSTDTQYF.

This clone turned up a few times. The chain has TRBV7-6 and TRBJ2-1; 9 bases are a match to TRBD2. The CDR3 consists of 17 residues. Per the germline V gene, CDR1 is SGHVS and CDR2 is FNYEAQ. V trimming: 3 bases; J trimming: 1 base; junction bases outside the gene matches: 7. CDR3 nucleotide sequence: TGTGCCAGCAGCTTGAAACCTAGCGGGGTGTCCTACAATGAGCAGTTCTTC. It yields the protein CASSLKPSGVSYNEQFF. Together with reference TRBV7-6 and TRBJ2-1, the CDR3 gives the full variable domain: GAGVSQSPRYKVTKRGQDVALRCDPISGHVSLYWYRQALGQGPEFLTYFNYEAQQDKSGLPNDRFSAERPEGSISTLTIQRTEQRDSAMYRCASSLKPSGVSYNEQFFGPGTRLTVL.

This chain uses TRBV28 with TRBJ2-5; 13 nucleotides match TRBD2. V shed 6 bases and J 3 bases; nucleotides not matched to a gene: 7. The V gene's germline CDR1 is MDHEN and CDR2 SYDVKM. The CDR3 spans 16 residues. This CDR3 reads CASSTPGLAGKETQYF. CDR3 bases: TGTGCCAGCAGCACACCGGGACTAGCGGGGAAAGAGACCCAGTACTTC.

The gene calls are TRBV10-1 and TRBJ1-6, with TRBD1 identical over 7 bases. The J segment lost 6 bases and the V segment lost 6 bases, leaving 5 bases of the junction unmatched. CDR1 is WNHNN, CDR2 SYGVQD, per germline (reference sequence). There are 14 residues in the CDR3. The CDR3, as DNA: TGCGCCAGCAGCCGGACAGGCTTTAATTCACCCCTCCACTTT. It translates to CASSRTGFNSPLHF.

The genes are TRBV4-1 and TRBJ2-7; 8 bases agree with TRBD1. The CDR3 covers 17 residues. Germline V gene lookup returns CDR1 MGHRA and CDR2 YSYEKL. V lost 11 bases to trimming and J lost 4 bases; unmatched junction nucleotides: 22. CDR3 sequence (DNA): TGCGCCTGCCAGACAAAGGGTAACGAGGACAGGGCGTACGAGCAGTACTTC. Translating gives CACQTKGNEDRAYEQYF.

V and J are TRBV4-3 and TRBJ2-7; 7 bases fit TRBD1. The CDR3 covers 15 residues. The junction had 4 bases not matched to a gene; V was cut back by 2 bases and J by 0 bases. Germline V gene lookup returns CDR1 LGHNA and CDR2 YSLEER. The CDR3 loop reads CASSQIQGDSYEQYF. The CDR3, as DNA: TGCGCCAGCAGCCAAATTCAGGGGGACTCCTACGAGCAGTACTTC.

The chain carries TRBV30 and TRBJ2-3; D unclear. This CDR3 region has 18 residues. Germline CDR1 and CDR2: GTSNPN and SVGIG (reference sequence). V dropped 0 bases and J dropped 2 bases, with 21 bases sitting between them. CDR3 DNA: TGTGCCTGGAGTGTAAAGGCGCCAACCAACCTGATCACAGATACGCAGTATTTT. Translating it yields CAWSVKAPTNLITDTQYF. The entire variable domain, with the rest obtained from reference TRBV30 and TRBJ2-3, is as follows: SQTIHQWPATLVQPVGSPLSLECTVEGTSNPNLYWYRQAAGRGLQLLFYSVGIGQISSEVPQNLSASRPQDRQFILSSKKLLLSDSGFYLCAWSVKAPTNLITDTQYFGPGTRLTVL.

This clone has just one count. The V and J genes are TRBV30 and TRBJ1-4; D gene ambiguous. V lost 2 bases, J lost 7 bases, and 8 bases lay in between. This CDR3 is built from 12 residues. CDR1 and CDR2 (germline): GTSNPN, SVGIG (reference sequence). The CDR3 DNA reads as TGTGCCTGGAGTACAGTGGTTGAAAAACTGTTTTTT. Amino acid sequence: CAWSTVVEKLFF.

CDR3 in DNA: TGTGCCAGCAGCTCCCTTTATGGCTACACCTTC. As protein: CASSSLYGYTF. V and J are TRBV5-6 and TRBJ1-2; no reliable D call. V was pared by 3 bases and J by 5 bases, with 5 bases between. CDR1 and CDR2 (germline): SGHDT, YYEEEE. This CDR3 spans 11 amino acids.

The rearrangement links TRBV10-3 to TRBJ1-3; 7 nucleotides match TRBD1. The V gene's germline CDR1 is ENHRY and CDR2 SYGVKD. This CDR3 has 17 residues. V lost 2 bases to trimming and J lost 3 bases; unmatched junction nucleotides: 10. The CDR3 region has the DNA TGTGCCATCAGTGAGGGAAGCACCGGGACAGTTGGAAACACCATATATTTT. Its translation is CAISEGSTGTVGNTIYF.

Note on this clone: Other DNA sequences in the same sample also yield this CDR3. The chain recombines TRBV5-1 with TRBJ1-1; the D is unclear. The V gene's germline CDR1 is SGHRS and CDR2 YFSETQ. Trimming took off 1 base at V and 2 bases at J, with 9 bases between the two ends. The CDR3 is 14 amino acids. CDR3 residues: CASSLIGPNTEAFF. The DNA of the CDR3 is TGCGCCAGCAGCTTGATTGGACCTAACACTGAAGCTTTCTTT.

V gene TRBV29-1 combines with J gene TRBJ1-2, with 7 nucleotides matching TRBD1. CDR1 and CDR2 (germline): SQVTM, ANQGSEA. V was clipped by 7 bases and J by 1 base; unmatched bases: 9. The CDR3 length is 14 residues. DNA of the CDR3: TGCAGCGCTAAGCGGGACAGTGATAACTATGGCTACACCTTC. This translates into CSAKRDSDNYGYTF.

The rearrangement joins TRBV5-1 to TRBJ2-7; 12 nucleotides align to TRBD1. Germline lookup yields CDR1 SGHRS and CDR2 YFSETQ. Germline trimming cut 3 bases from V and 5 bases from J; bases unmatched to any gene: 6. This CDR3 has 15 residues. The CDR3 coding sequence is TGCGCCAGCAGCTCGGGACAGGGGGCTATCGACGAGCAGTACTTC. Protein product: CASSSGQGAIDEQYF.

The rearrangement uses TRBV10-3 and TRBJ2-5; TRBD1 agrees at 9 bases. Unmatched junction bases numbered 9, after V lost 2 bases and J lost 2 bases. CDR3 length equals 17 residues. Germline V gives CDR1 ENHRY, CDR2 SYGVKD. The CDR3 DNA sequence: TGTGCCATCAGTGAGGGACAGGGGTTCGACTCACAAGAGACCCAGTACTTC. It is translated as CAISEGQGFDSQETQYF.

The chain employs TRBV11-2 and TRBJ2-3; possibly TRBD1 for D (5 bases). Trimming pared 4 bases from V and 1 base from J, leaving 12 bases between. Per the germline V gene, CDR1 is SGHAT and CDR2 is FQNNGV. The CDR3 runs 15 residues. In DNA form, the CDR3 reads TGTGCCAGCAGCTCACAGGCAACCCGCACAGATACGCAGTATTTT. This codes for CASSSQATRTDTQYF.

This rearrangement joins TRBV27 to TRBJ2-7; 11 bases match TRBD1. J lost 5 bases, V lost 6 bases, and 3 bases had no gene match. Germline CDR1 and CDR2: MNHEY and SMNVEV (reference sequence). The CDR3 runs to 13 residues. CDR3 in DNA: TGTGCCAGCAGGATGGACAGGGGGCACGAGCAGTACTTC. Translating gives CASRMDRGHEQYF.

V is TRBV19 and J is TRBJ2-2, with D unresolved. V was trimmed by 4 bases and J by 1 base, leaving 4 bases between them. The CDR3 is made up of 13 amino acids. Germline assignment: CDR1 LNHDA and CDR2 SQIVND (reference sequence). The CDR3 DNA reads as TGTGCCAGTAGTACGCAGAACACCGGGGAGCTGTTTTTT. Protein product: CASSTQNTGELFF.

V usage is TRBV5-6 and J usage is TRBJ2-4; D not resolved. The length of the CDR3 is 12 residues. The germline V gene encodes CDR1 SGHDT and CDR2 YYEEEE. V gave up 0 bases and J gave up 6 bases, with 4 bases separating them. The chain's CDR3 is CASSLGANIQYF. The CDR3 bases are TGTGCCAGCAGCTTGGGGGCAAACATTCAGTACTTC.

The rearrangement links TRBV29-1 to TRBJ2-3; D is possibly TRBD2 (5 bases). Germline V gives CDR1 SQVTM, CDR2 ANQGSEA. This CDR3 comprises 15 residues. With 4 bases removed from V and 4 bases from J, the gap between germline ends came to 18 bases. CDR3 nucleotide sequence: TGCAGCGTTGGTGAGTCGGCTAGCCTCGCAGATACGCAGTATTTT. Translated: CSVGESASLADTQYF.